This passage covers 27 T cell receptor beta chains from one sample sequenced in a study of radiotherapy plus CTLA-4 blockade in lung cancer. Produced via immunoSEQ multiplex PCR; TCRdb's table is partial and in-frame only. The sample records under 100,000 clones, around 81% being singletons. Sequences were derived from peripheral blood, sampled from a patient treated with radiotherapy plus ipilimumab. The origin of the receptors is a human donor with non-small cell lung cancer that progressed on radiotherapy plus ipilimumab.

The CDR3 spells CASSLDGPSYEQYF. As DNA, the CDR3 is TGTGCCAGCAGCTTAGATGGGCCGAGTTACGAGCAGTACTTC. This sequence joins TRBV11-3 and TRBJ2-7, with D hard to call. The CDR3 is 14 amino acids. V was cut by 0 bases and J by 4 bases, with 10 bases left in between. Germline CDR1 reads SGHNT; CDR2 reads YENEEA.

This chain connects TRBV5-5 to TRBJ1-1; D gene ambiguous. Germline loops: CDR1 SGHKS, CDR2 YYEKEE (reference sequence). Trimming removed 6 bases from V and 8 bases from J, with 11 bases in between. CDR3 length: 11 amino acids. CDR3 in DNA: TGTGCCAGCACGGGTTTAAAGGAAGCTTTCTTT. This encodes CASTGLKEAFF.

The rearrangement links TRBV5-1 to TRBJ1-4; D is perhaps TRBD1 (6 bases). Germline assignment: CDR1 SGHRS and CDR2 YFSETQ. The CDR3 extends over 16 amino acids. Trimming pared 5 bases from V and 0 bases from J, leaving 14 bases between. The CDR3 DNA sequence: TGCGCCAGCAGGCGAGTCACAGGGCCAACTAATGAAAAACTGTTTTTT. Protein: CASRRVTGPTNEKLFF.

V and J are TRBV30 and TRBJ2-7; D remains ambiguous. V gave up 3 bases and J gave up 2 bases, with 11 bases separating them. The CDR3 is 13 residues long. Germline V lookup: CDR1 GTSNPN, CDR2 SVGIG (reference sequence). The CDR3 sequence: CAWSNLAAYEQYF. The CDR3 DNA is TGTGCCTGGAGCAATCTGGCAGCCTACGAGCAGTACTTC. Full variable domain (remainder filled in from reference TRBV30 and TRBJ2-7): SQTIHQWPATLVQPVGSPLSLECTVEGTSNPNLYWYRQAAGRGLQLLFYSVGIGQISSEVPQNLSASRPQDRQFILSSKKLLLSDSGFYLCAWSNLAAYEQYFGPGTRLTVT.

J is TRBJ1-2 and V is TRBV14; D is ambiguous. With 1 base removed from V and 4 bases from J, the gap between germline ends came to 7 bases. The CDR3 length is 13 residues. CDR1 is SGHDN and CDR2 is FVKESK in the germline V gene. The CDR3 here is CASSQGQSYGYTF. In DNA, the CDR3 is TGTGCCAGCAGCCAAGGGCAGAGCTATGGCTACACCTTC.

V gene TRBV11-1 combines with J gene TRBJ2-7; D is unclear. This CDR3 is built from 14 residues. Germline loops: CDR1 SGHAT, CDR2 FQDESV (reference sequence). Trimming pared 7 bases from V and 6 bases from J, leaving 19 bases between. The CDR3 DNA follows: TGTGCCAGCACCACCCTTCGGGCGTCGGGCGAGCAGTACTTC. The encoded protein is CASTTLRASGEQYF.

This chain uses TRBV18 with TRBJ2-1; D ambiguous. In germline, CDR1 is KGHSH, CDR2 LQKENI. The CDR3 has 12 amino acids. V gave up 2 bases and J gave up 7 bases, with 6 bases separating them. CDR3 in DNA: TGTGCCAGCTCACCAGGACCAAATGAGCAGTTCTTC. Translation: CASSPGPNEQFF.

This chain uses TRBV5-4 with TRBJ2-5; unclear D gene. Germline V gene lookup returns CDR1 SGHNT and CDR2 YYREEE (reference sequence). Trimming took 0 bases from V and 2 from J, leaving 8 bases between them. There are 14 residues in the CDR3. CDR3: CASSLDQMQETQYF. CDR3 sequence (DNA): TGTGCCAGCAGCTTGGATCAAATGCAAGAGACCCAGTACTTC.

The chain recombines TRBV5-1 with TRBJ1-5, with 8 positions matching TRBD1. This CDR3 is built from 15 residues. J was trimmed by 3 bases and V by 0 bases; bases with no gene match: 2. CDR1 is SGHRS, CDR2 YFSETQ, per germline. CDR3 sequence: CASSLEGQVNQPQHF. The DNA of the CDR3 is TGCGCCAGCAGCTTGGAGGGACAGGTCAATCAGCCCCAGCATTTT.

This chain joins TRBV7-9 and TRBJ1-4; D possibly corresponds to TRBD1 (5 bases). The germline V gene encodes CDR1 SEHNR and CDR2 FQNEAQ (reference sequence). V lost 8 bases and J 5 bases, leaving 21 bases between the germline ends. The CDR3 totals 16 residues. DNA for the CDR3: TGTGCCAGCCGGGAAAGGGGCGCGGGGCCCAATGAAAAACTGTTTTTT. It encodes CASRERGAGPNEKLFF.

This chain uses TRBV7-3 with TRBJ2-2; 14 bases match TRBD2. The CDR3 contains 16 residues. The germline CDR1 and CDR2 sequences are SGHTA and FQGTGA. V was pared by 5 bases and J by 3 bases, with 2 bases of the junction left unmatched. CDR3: CASSPGLAGDTGELFF. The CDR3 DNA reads TGTGCCAGCAGCCCGGGACTAGCGGGGGACACCGGGGAGCTGTTTTTT.

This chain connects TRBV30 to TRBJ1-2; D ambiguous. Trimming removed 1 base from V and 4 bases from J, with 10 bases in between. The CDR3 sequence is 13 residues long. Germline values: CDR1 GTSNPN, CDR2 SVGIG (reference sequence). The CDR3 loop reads CAWSAGTFYGYTF. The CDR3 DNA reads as TGTGCCTGGAGTGCTGGAACCTTCTATGGCTACACCTTC.

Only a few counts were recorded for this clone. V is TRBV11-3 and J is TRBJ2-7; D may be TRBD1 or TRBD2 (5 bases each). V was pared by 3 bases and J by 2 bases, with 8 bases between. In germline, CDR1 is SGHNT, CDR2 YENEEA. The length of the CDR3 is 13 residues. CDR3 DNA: TGTGCCAGCAGCTTGGGACCGGCCTACGAGCAGTACTTC. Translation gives CASSLGPAYEQYF. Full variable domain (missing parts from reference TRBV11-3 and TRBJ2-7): EAGVVQSPRYKIIEKKQPVAFWCNPISGHNTLYWYLQNLGQGPELLIRYENEEAVDDSQLPKDRFSAERLKGVDSTLKIQPAELGDSAVYLCASSLGPAYEQYFGPGTRLTVT.

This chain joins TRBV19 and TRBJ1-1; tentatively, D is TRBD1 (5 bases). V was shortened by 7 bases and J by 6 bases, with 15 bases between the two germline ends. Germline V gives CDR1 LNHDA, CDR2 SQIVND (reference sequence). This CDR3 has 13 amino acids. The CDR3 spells CASNGGSDAEAFF. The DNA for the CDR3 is TGTGCCAGTAATGGGGGGTCGGACGCTGAAGCTTTCTTT. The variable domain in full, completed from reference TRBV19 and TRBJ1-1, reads DGGITQSPKYLFRKEGQNVTLSCEQNLNHDAMYWYRQDPGQGLRLIYYSQIVNDFQKGDIAEGYSVSREKKESFPLTVTSAQKNPTAFYLCASNGGSDAEAFFGQGTRLTVV.

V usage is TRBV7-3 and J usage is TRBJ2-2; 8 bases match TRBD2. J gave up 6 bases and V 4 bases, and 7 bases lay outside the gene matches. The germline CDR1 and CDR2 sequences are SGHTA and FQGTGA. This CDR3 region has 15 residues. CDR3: CASSSGLGEAGELFF. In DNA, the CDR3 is TGTGCCAGCAGCTCGGGACTAGGGGAGGCCGGGGAGCTGTTTTTT. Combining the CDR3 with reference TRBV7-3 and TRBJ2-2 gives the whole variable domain GAGVSQTPSNKVTEKGKYVELRCDPISGHTALYWYRQSLGQGPEFLIYFQGTGAADDSGLPNDRFFAVRPEGSVSTLKIQRTERGDSAVYLCASSSGLGEAGELFFGEGSRLTVL.

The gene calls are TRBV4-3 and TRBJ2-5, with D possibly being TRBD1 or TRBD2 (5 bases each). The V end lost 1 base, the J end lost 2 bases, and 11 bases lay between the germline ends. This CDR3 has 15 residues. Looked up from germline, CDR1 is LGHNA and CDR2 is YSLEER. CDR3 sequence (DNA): TGCGCCAGCAGCCAAGGATGGGGACCTCAAGAGACCCAGTACTTC. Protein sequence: CASSQGWGPQETQYF.

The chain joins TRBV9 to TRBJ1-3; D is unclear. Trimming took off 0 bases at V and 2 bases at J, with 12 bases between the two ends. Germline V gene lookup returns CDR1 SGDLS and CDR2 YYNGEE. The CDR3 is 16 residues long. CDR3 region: CASSVEQEAPGNTIYF. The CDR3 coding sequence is TGTGCCAGCAGCGTAGAGCAGGAGGCTCCTGGAAACACCATATATTTT.

The CDR3 region has the DNA TGTGCCAGCAGCCTTCGACAGGCCCTATCGGGCTACACCTTC. It yields the protein CASSLRQALSGYTF. The chain recombines TRBV7-2 with TRBJ1-2; tentative D call: TRBD1 (6 bases). V lost 5 bases, J lost 8 bases, and 18 bases lay in between. This CDR3 region has 14 residues. Germline V gene sequence: CDR1 SGHTA, CDR2 FQGNSA.

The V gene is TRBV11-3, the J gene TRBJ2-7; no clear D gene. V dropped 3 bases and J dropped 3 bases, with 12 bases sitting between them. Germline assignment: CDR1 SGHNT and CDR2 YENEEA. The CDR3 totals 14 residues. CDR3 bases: TGTGCCAGCAGCTTTCTAGACCGGAGCTACGAGCAGTACTTC. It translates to CASSFLDRSYEQYF.

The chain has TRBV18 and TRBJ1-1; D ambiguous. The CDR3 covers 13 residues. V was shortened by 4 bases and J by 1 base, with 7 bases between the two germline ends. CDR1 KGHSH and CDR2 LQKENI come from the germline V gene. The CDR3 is CASSRTQNTEAFF. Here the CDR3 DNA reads TGTGCCAGCTCACGGACCCAGAACACTGAAGCTTTCTTT.

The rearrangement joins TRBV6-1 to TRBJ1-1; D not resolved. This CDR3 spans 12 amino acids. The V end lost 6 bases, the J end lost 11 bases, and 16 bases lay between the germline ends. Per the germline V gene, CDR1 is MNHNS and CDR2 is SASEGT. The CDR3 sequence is CASSPNLGRAFF. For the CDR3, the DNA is TGTGCCAGCAGCCCCAATCTTGGGCGGGCTTTCTTT.

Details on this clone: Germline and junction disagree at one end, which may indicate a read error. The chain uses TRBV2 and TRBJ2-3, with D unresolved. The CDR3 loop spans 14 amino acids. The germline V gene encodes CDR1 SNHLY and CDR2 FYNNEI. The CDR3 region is CASKIYGPTDTRYF. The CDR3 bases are TGTGCCAGCAAGATCTACGGCCCCACAGATACGCGGTATTTT.

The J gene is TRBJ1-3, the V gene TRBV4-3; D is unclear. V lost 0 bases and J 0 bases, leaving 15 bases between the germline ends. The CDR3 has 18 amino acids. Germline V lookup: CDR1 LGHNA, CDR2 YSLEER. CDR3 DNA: TGCGCCAGCAGCCAAGACTTCGGTGGATGGGGCTCTGGAAACACCATATATTTT. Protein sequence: CASSQDFGGWGSGNTIYF.

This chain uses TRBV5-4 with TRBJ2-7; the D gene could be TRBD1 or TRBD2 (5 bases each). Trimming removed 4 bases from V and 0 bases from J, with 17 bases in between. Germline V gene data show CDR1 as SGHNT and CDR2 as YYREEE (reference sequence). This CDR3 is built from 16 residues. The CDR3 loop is CASSPGWSGGSYEQYF. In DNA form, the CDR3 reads TGTGCCAGCAGCCCAGGGTGGAGCGGTGGCTCCTACGAGCAGTACTTC.

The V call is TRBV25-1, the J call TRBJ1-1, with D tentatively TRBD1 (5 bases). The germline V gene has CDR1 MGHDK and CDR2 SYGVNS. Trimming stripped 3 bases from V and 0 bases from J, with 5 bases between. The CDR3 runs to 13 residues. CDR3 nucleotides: TGTGCCAGCAGTGAGACAGTGAACACTGAAGCTTTCTTT. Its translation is CASSETVNTEAFF.

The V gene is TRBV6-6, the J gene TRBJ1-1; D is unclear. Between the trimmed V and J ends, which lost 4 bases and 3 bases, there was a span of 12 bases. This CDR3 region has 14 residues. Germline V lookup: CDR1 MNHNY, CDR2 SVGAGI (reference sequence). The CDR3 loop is CASSLVGSDTEAFF. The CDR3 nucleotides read TGTGCCAGCAGTTTAGTAGGGTCGGACACTGAAGCTTTCTTT.

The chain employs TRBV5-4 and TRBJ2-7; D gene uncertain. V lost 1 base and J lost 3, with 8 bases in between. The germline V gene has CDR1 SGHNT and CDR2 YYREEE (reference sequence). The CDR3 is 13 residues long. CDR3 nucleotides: TGTGCCAGCAGCTTGCTGGGCCTCTACGAGCAGTACTTC. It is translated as CASSLLGLYEQYF.